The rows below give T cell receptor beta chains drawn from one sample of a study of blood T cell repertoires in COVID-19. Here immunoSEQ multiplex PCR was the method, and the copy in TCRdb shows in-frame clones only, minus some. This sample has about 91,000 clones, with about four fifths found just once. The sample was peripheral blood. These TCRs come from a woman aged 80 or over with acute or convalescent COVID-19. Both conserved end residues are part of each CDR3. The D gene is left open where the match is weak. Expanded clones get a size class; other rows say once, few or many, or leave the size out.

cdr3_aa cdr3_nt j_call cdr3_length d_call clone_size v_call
CASSQQLDENYGYTF TGCGCCAGCAGCCAACAACTAGACGAAAACTATGGCTACACCTTC TRBJ1-2 15 NA NA TRBV4-3
CASSGRGRNNEQFF TGTGCCAGTAGTGGCAGGGGGCGAAACAATGAGCAGTTCTTC TRBJ2-1 14 TRBD1 NA TRBV19
CASRTGSGGSYEQYF TGTGCCAGCAGGACGGGCTCCGGGGGCTCCTACGAGCAGTACTTC TRBJ2-7 15 NA NA TRBV6-5
CASKARLTYNSPLHF TGCGCCAGCAAGGCCAGGTTGACCTATAATTCACCCCTCCACTTT TRBJ1-6 15 NA NA TRBV10-1
CSVERGSGNTIYF TGCAGCGTTGAAAGGGGATCTGGAAACACCATATATTTT TRBJ1-3 13 NA NA TRBV29-1
CASNANRANTEAFF TGTGCCAGCAACGCGAACAGGGCGAACACTGAAGCTTTCTTT TRBJ1-1 14 NA NA TRBV6-5
CASSLRSVTEETQYF TGCGCCAGCAGCTTGCGGTCAGTGACTGAAGAGACCCAGTACTTC TRBJ2-5 15 NA NA TRBV5-1
CASSQASGGLRYEQYF TGTGCCAGCAGCCAAGCATCGGGAGGACTTCGCTACGAGCAGTACTTC TRBJ2-7 16 TRBD2 NA TRBV4-2
CASSSTGMAYEQYF TGTGCCAGCAGCTCGACAGGCATGGCCTACGAGCAGTACTTC TRBJ2-7 14 NA NA TRBV7-3
CASSRDQPGQGGYTF TGCGCCAGCAGTCGGGATCAACCGGGACAGGGAGGCTACACCTTC TRBJ1-2 15 TRBD1 NA TRBV5-1
CASSFARGFTEAFF TGTGCCAGCAGCTTTGCCCGGGGATTCACTGAAGCTTTCTTT TRBJ1-1 14 NA once TRBV7-2
CSVGNELGEQYF TGCAGCGTCGGGAATGAATTGGGCGAGCAGTACTTC TRBJ2-7 12 NA NA TRBV29-1
CASSLRRQGGYEQYF TGTGCCAGCAGCTTACGTCGGCAGGGGGGATACGAGCAGTACTTC TRBJ2-7 15 NA few TRBV11-1
CASSLVAENIQYF TGTGCCAGCAGCTTAGTAGCGGAAAACATTCAGTACTTC TRBJ2-4 13 NA NA TRBV7-2
CASSLVGGGGQETQYF TGTGCCAGCAGCTTAGTAGGAGGGGGGGGCCAAGAGACCCAGTACTTC TRBJ2-5 16 NA NA TRBV7-9
CASSLGGTEKLFF TGTGCCAGCAGTTTAGGAGGGACTGAAAAACTGTTTTTT TRBJ1-4 13 NA NA TRBV28
CAWSVRSDGYTF TGTGCCTGGAGTGTACGCTCAGATGGCTACACCTTC TRBJ1-2 12 NA once TRBV30
CASARVISPLHF TGTGCCAGCGCCCGGGTCATTTCACCCCTCCACTTT TRBJ1-6 12 NA NA TRBV28
CAISESGITDTQYF TGTGCCATCAGTGAGTCCGGGATCACAGATACGCAGTATTTT TRBJ2-3 14 NA NA TRBV10-3
CASSPPLRQDRLSYEQYF TGTGCCAGCTCACCCCCCCTTAGACAGGACCGATTATCCTACGAGCAGTACTTC TRBJ2-7 18 NA NA TRBV18
CASSDWGGTGNTIYF TGTGCCAGCAGTGATTGGGGGGGAACTGGAAACACCATATATTTT TRBJ1-3 15 NA NA TRBV6-1
CASSPGGKFQYF TGTGCCAGCAGCCCCGGGGGGAAGTTTCAGTACTTC TRBJ2-4 12 TRBD2 NA TRBV9
CASSPDRGRVTEAFF TGCGCCAGCAGCCCAGACAGGGGGCGCGTCACTGAAGCTTTCTTT TRBJ1-1 15 TRBD1 NA TRBV5-1
CASSMIDRADSPLHF TGTGCCAGTAGTATGATCGACAGGGCGGATTCACCCCTCCACTTT TRBJ1-6 15 TRBD1 NA TRBV19
CASSFIPVDNEQFF TGTGCCAGCAGCTTTATTCCCGTCGACAATGAGCAGTTCTTC TRBJ2-1 14 NA NA TRBV7-2
CASSYSYGQETQYF TGTGCCAGCAGTTACTCGTACGGGCAAGAGACCCAGTACTTC TRBJ2-5 14 NA NA TRBV6-5
CASSEQGNTEAFF TGTGCCAGCAGTGAACAGGGTAACACTGAAGCTTTCTTT TRBJ1-1 13 NA NA TRBV6-1
CASSPVKPSYGYTF TGTGCCAGCAGCCCCGTAAAGCCGTCCTATGGCTACACCTTC TRBJ1-2 14 NA NA TRBV7-2
CASSLFAPSGRRREQYF TGTGCCAGCAGCCTCTTCGCTCCTAGCGGGAGACGGCGCGAGCAGTACTTC TRBJ2-7 17 TRBD2 NA TRBV28
CASSLGVRDGYTF TGTGCCAGCAGCTTAGGAGTTCGGGATGGCTACACCTTC TRBJ1-2 13 NA NA TRBV7-8
CASSISLNNEQFF TGTGCCAGTAGTATAAGTCTAAACAATGAGCAGTTCTTC TRBJ2-1 13 NA NA TRBV19
CASSLGGRDTGELFF TGTGCCAGCAGCTTGGGAGGGCGGGACACCGGGGAGCTGTTTTTT TRBJ2-2 15 TRBD2 NA TRBV11-3
CASSIGHDYEQYF TGTGCCAGCAGCATTGGACACGACTACGAGCAGTACTTC TRBJ2-7 13 NA few TRBV5-4
CASSTWTVPSGNTIYF TGTGCCAGCAGTACCTGGACAGTCCCCTCTGGAAACACCATATATTTT TRBJ1-3 16 NA once TRBV28
CASNQVGGPNYGYTF TGTGCCAGTAACCAAGTGGGGGGTCCTAACTATGGCTACACCTTC TRBJ1-2 15 NA NA TRBV19
CASQPGQAYGYTF TGTGCCAGCCAGCCGGGACAGGCCTATGGCTACACCTTC TRBJ1-2 13 TRBD1 NA TRBV6-6
CASSLSGSPANTEAFF TGTGCCAGCAGCCTCTCCGGGTCTCCTGCGAACACTGAAGCTTTCTTT TRBJ1-1 16 NA NA TRBV7-2